Below, 16 T cell receptor beta chains from the same sample are listed, as sequenced in a study of OX40 agonist ivuxolimab in advanced cancers. TCRdb's copy holds only in-frame clones and misses some; the assay was immunoSEQ multiplex PCR. The table lists roughly 67,000 clones, around 86% of them singletons. The specimen comprised CD4+ or CD8+ T cells sorted from blood, sampled in a trial of the OX40 agonist ivuxolimab. The receptors were gathered from an adult with an advanced solid tumor such as melanoma, head and neck, liver or kidney cancer.

The rearrangement uses TRBV6-5 and TRBJ2-7; TRBD1 aligns across 9 bases. V lost 5 bases to trimming and J lost 0 bases; unmatched junction nucleotides: 5. The CDR3 is 15 amino acids. Germline V gene lookup returns CDR1 MNHEY and CDR2 SVGAGI. This CDR3 reads CASSRTGAGSYEQYF. As DNA, the CDR3 is TGTGCCAGCAGTCGGACAGGGGCAGGCTCCTACGAGCAGTACTTC.

The chain is built from TRBV7-2 and TRBJ2-3; 8 bases align to TRBD1. V lost 5 bases to trimming and J lost 6 bases; unmatched junction nucleotides: 7. Per the germline V gene, CDR1 is SGHTA and CDR2 is FQGNSA. The CDR3 consists of 14 residues. CDR3 region: CASSLIDRGDTQYF. The CDR3 region has the DNA TGTGCCAGCAGCCTGATCGACAGGGGTGATACGCAGTATTTT.

The rearrangement links TRBV30 to TRBJ1-2, with 7 bases identical to TRBD1. V was clipped by 3 bases and J by 6 bases; unmatched bases: 10. CDR1 GTSNPN and CDR2 SVGIG come from the germline V gene (reference sequence). This CDR3 has 14 amino acids. In DNA, the CDR3 is TGTGCCTGGAGGGAGGAGGGCAGGGGGAATGGCTACACCTTC. Protein product: CAWREEGRGNGYTF.

This clone was detected once. The V call is TRBV27, the J call TRBJ2-1; 9 bases map to TRBD2. The CDR3 spans 18 residues. J lost 6 bases, V lost 3 bases, and 15 bases had no gene match. The V gene's germline CDR1 is MNHEY and CDR2 SMNVEV (reference sequence). CDR3 in amino acids: CASSLRSRAGGPGNEQFF. In nucleotides, the CDR3 is TGTGCCAGCAGTTTGAGAAGCCGGGCGGGGGGGCCGGGCAATGAGCAGTTCTTC.

The genes are TRBV5-1 and TRBJ2-3, with a weak D call TRBD1 (7 bases). The CDR3 is made up of 18 amino acids. Trimming removed 3 bases from V and 0 bases from J, with 20 bases in between. Looked up from germline, CDR1 is SGHRS and CDR2 is YFSETQ. The CDR3 reads CASSSTLQQGTSTDTQYF. DNA for the CDR3: TGCGCCAGCAGCTCAACTCTTCAACAGGGGACTAGCACAGATACGCAGTATTTT.

This chain connects TRBV5-1 to TRBJ2-4; the match to TRBD2 covers 13 bases. V lost 4 bases, J lost 1 base, and 11 bases stayed unmatched. The V gene's germline CDR1 is SGHRS and CDR2 YFSETQ. The CDR3 spans 19 residues. The DNA of the CDR3 is TGCGCCAGCAGCATAGACCGGACTAGCGGGGGCGGGGCCAAAAACATTCAGTACTTC. The encoded protein is CASSIDRTSGGGAKNIQYF.

The rearrangement uses TRBV6-5 and TRBJ1-6; no reliable D call. The CDR3 contains 15 residues. Germline-derived CDR1 and CDR2 are MNHEY and SVGAGI. V was trimmed by 2 bases and J by 6 bases, leaving 11 bases between them. CDR3: CASSYGGSRNSPLHF. DNA for the CDR3: TGTGCCAGCAGTTACGGAGGGTCCCGTAATTCACCCCTCCACTTT.

The chain recombines TRBV5-6 with TRBJ2-1; D may be TRBD2 (7 bases). Germline CDR1 and CDR2: SGHDT and YYEEEE. The V and J ends lost 4 bases and 6 bases respectively, with 14 bases between them. The CDR3 length is 14 residues. CDR3 sequence reads: CASSPGRGLNEQFF. The CDR3 DNA is TGTGCCAGCAGCCCGGGGCGGGGGCTCAATGAGCAGTTCTTC. Full variable domain (outside the CDR3, taken from reference TRBV5-6 and TRBJ2-1): DAGVTQSPTHLIKTRGQQVTLRCSPKSGHDTVSWYQQALGQGPQFIFQYYEEEERQRGNFPDRFSGHQFPNYSSELNVNALLLGDSALYLCASSPGRGLNEQFFGPGTRLTVL.

V is TRBV2 and J is TRBJ1-5; the match to TRBD1 covers 8 bases. The CDR3 runs 14 residues. The trim removed 4 bases at V and 4 bases at J, leaving 3 bases unmatched. Germline-derived CDR1 and CDR2 are SNHLY and FYNNEI. CDR3 sequence reads: CASSGQGRNQPQHF. CDR3 DNA sequence: TGTGCCAGCAGTGGACAGGGGAGGAATCAGCCCCAGCATTTT. Full variable domain (missing parts from reference TRBV2 and TRBJ1-5): EPEVTQTPSHQVTQMGQEVILRCVPISNHLYFYWYRQILGQKVEFLVSFYNNEISEKSEIFDDQFSVERPDGSNFTLKIRSTKLEDSAMYFCASSGQGRNQPQHFGDGTRLSIL.

The V gene is TRBV7-9, the J gene TRBJ2-1; TRBD2 aligns across 7 bases. The germline V gene encodes CDR1 SEHNR and CDR2 FQNEAQ (reference sequence). The CDR3 has 15 amino acids. The J segment lost 5 bases and the V segment lost 6 bases, leaving 10 bases of the junction unmatched. The CDR3, as DNA: TGTGCCAGCAGTCCCCTAGCGGCGCGGGACAATGAGCAGTTCTTC. This sequence encodes CASSPLAARDNEQFF.

This chain uses TRBV7-9 with TRBJ1-1, with D perhaps matching TRBD1 (6 bases). This CDR3 is 13 amino acids long. V lost 5 bases and J 4 bases, leaving 11 bases between the germline ends. Germline V gene sequence: CDR1 SEHNR, CDR2 FQNEAQ (reference sequence). The CDR3 here is CASSLTGITEAFF. DNA of the CDR3: TGTGCCAGCAGCCTCACAGGGATCACTGAAGCTTTCTTT. Complete variable domain (other parts from reference TRBV7-9 and TRBJ1-1): DTGVSQNPRHKITKRGQNVTFRCDPISEHNRLYWYRQTLGQGPEFLTYFQNEAQLEKSRLLSDRFSAERPKGSFSTLEIQRTEQGDSAMYLCASSLTGITEAFFGQGTRLTVV.

This clone came up a few times. The chain has TRBV7-6 and TRBJ1-4; a possible D gene is TRBD1 (5 bases). This CDR3 contains 13 residues. Per germline, CDR1 SGHVS and CDR2 FNYEAQ. V was clipped by 5 bases and J by 8 bases, with 12 bases between them. DNA for the CDR3: TGTGCCAGCAGCCCGGGGGTATGGGAAAAACTGTTTTTT. Translated, it gives CASSPGVWEKLFF.

The rearrangement uses TRBV27 and TRBJ1-2, with D hard to call. The germline gives CDR1 MNHEY, CDR2 SMNVEV (reference sequence). Trimming took 3 bases from V and 8 from J, leaving 10 bases between them. This CDR3 spans 12 amino acids. CDR3 residues: CASSFKGGGYTF. CDR3 nucleotide sequence: TGTGCCAGCAGTTTCAAGGGTGGCGGCTACACCTTC.

The V call is TRBV6-1, the J call TRBJ2-2; 11 nucleotides agree with TRBD2. The CDR3 runs to 13 residues. Germline loops: CDR1 MNHNS, CDR2 SASEGT. V lost 8 bases to trimming and J lost 10 bases; unmatched junction nucleotides: 6. The CDR3 is CASLPTSGVELFF. CDR3 coding DNA: TGTGCCAGCCTCCCGACTAGCGGGGTGGAGCTGTTTTTT.

The V call is TRBV6-1, the J call TRBJ2-7; TRBD1 aligns across 7 bases. Looked up from germline, CDR1 is MNHNS and CDR2 is SASEGT. This CDR3 is 15 amino acids long. The V and J ends lost 5 bases and 6 bases, in that order; junction bases with no gene match: 13. The DNA for the CDR3 is TGTGCCAGCAGTCTCACCCGACAGGGCCAAAGCGAGCAGTACTTC. Protein product: CASSLTRQGQSEQYF.

This clone is a singleton in its sample. The V gene is TRBV2, the J gene TRBJ1-4, with 11 positions matching TRBD1. Germline CDR1 is SNHLY and CDR2 is FYNNEI. V lost 2 bases to trimming and J lost 7 bases; unmatched junction nucleotides: 3. The CDR3 loop spans 15 amino acids. The CDR3 DNA follows: TGTGCCAGCAGTGAACCTGGACAGGGGGCTGAAAAACTGTTTTTT. Translation: CASSEPGQGAEKLFF.